This T cell receptor (beta chain) was documented in a study of cytomegalovirus exposure and HLA in healthy donors. Regarding the study as a whole: Among TCR sequences, most were rare, though some public TCRs appeared in many donors.

Libraries were prepared by immunoSEQ multiplex PCR; TCRdb keeps only in-frame clonotypes and omits some of them. The data contain fewer than 85,000 clones, around 95% of them singletons. This clone was found once. The antigen is not known. The V and J ends lost 1 base and 4 bases, in that order; junction bases with no gene match: 4. Looked up from germline, CDR1 is MGHRA and CDR2 is YSYEKL. The CDR3 loop spans 15 amino acids. The donors were part of the validation cohort of 95 to 150 subjects. That cohort was separate from the first cohort, which comprised about 670 subjects. This chain joins TRBV4-1 and TRBJ1-2; 9 nucleotides align to TRBD1. The receptor's source is a woman under 30 in good health and CMV-seronegative. The source material was PBMCs. CDR3 bases: TGCGCCAGCAGCCAAGGCGGGACAGGGCTCTATGGCTACACCTTC. This codes for CASSQGGTGLYGYTF.